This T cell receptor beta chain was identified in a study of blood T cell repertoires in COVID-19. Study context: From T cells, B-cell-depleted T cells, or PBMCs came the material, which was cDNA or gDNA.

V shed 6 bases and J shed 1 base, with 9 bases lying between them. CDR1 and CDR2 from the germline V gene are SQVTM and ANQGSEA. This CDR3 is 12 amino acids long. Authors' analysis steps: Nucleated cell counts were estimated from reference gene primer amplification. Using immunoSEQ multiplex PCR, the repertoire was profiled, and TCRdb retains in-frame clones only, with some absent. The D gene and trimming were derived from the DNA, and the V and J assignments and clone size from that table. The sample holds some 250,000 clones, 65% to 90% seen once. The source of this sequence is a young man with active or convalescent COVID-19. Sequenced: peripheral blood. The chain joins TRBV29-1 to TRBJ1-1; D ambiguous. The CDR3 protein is CSVVTGNTEAFF. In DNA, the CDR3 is TGCAGCGTCGTAACCGGGAACACTGAAGCTTTCTTT.